Given below is one TCR beta chain in context. The antigen remains undetermined. The sample originates from a study of cytomegalovirus exposure and HLA in healthy donors. The PCR ran on 60 Vbeta and 13 Jbeta primers. Some clones are missing from TCRdb's copy, which holds only in-frame ones; the method was immunoSEQ multiplex PCR. The table records about 78,000 clones, 80% of them present only once. V was cut by 1 base and J by 5 bases, with 12 bases left in between. This CDR3 contains 14 residues. Germline CDR1 is LNHNV and CDR2 is YYDKDF (reference sequence). Whole-study findings and limits: The study dropped some indistinguishable V segments, TRBV6-2 and TRBV6-3 among them.

The sequencing sample was made of PBMCs. The sequence was collected from a man in his forties or fifties in good health and CMV-seropositive. The chain has TRBV15 and TRBJ2-7; possible D gene TRBD2, 5 bases. CDR3 sequence: CATSRGAGGDEQYF. CDR3 nucleotides: TGTGCCACCAGCAGAGGTGCAGGAGGAGACGAGCAGTACTTC.